A selection of T cell receptor beta chains follows, all from one sample in a study of vaccination and CD4 T cells after COVID-19. The antigens of these receptors remain unknown. One entry per CDR3 protein, called by TCRdb with MiXCR from the PCR reads. In the table there are more than 10,000 distinct CDR3 sequences, roughly 27% of which are singletons. This material consisted of CD4+ T cells from blood, cultured in vitro, taken before SARS-CoV-2 vaccination. Receptors were obtained from a human donor who received a COVID-19 vaccine. Both conserved end residues are part of each CDR3. Fields, in order: D gene, V gene, CDR3 protein. D genes are given only for firm matches.

NA | TRBV29-1 | CSGSREETQYF
NA | TRBV6-2/TRBV6-3 | CASSYTGLSTDTQYF
NA | TRBV20-1 | CSAKTPNTGELFF
TRBD1 | TRBV7-9 | CASSWGTGSNSPLHF
TRBD2 | TRBV10-1 | CASSDYRLAGGHSTDTQYF
TRBD2 | TRBV20-1 | CSATLDRDYLMARTDTQYF
NA | TRBV14 | CASSHRQVYSGELFF
NA | TRBV10-3 | CAISDDRLNTEAFF
TRBD2 | TRBV20-1 | CSARSGLAVEEAQYF
NA | TRBV2 | CASSPTGAGNTIYF
NA | TRBV19 | CASKGWTASNQPQHF
NA | TRBV2 | CASSGQMNTEAFF
TRBD1 | TRBV19 | CASSVTGQGDDEQYF
NA | TRBV6-5 | CASSSTPGGLNTEAFF
TRBD1 | TRBV24-1 | CATSDRTGSGNEQFF
NA | TRBV29-1 | CSVQSYRAFF
NA | TRBV6-1 | CASNDKGAISGNTIYF
NA | TRBV19 | CASSMGGGLNQPQHF
NA | TRBV18 | CASSPPGRVGADTQYF
TRBD2 | TRBV20-1 | CSAREERGPYNEQFF
NA | TRBV7-8 | CASSLAIGDTQYF
NA | TRBV11-3 | CASSLVGETQYF
NA | TRBV5-1 | CASSLRGYSYNEQFF
NA | TRBV20-1 | CSASSPGETQYF
TRBD2 | TRBV5-1 | CASSLTSGGDTHNEQFF
NA | TRBV24-1 | CATSEGEGEKLFF
NA | TRBV7-2 | CASSRLGTYGYTF
NA | TRBV4-2 | CASSQVAGILTGELFF
NA | TRBV24-1 | CATSDGERSTQYF
TRBD2 | TRBV7-8 | CASSLELRRRETQYF
TRBD2 | TRBV5-1 | CASSIQSGGGNNEQFF
NA | TRBV12-3/TRBV12-4 | CASRAVGGTGNTIYF
NA | TRBV30 | CACFQGNYGYTF
NA | TRBV6-1 | CASKEGPGRETQYF
NA | TRBV30 | CAWSGGDSNQPQHF
NA | TRBV11-1 | CASSLSPGTDTQYF
TRBD2 | TRBV25-1 | CASSRNGGVQETQYF
TRBD2 | TRBV20-1 | CSARDGGAQETQYF
TRBD1 | TRBV29-1 | CSAQQGESYGYTF
NA | TRBV14 | CASSHPGRIEDTEAFF
NA | TRBV12-3/TRBV12-4 | CASTPEKGRNTEAFF
NA | TRBV12-3/TRBV12-4 | CASSLTDRSTGELFF
NA | TRBV2 | CASGRTDQETQYF
TRBD2 | TRBV9 | CASSGGTSGLSSYEQYF
TRBD2 | TRBV20-1 | CSGKSGGDFTDTQYF
TRBD1 | TRBV6-1 | CASSTTRQGADTGELFF
NA | TRBV7-3 | CASSPYLSSGNPANTGELFF
NA | TRBV11-3 | CASSLDRLGAGANVLTF
NA | TRBV10-3 | CAISESGAQYF
TRBD1 | TRBV27 | CASSFSGQGATEAFF
TRBD1 | TRBV11-3 | CASSSRTGGETQYF
NA | TRBV5-1 | CASSLGAASPGNTIYF
NA | TRBV5-1 | CASSLGPRDGYSNQPQHF
TRBD1 | TRBV6-5 | CASSFPGQGLAEAFF